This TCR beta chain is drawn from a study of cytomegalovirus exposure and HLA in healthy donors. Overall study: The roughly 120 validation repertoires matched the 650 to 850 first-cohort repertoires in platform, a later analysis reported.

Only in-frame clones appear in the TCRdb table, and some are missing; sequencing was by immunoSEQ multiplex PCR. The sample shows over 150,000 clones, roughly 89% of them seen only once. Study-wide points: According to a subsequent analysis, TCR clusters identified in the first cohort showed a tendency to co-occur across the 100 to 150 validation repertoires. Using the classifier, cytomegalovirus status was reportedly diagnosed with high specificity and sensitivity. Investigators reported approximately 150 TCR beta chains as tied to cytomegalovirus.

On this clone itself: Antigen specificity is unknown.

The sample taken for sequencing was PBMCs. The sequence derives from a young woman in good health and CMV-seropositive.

CDR3 sequence (DNA): TGTGCCAGCAATGACAGGGGTGGTCAGCCCCAGCATTTT. This sequence encodes CASNDRGGQPQHF. J is TRBJ1-5 and V is TRBV6-1, with 8 bases that match TRBD1. Germline CDR1 is MNHNS and CDR2 is SASEGT. The ends lost 7 bases at V and 6 bases at J; junction bases unmatched: 5. The CDR3 totals 13 residues.